Listed here are 4 T cell receptor beta chains from one sample, sequenced in a study of breast tumors, draining lymph nodes, adjacent tissues (dated by TCRdb to 2016 to 2018). The lymph node samples were taken from the axillary draining lymph nodes of breast cancer patients. Receptor amplification or capture employed multiplex PCR. The sample was run on an Illumina HiSeq 2000. TCRdb reprocessing: public reads trimmed at Q25 with fastp, clones called with MiXCR, in-frame beta chains kept. Here each entry gathers all rows of one CDR3 protein and keeps the most common genes and DNA. The sample profile shows some 150,000 distinct CDR3 sequences; around 33% of them were found once. Roughly 3.8% of the sample rests with the top ten. Sequenced input: axillary lymph node tissue. These receptors were collected from a female donor with breast cancer. Some clones in this sample may be carry-over from other donors' samples.

This clonotype was picked up many times. This chain uses TRBV30 with TRBJ1-3; no firm D call. Germline V lookup: CDR1 GTSNPN, CDR2 SVGIG (reference sequence). Trimming took 1 base from V and 0 from J, leaving 7 bases between them. The CDR3 length is 14 residues. CDR3 in amino acids: CAWSGPYSGNTIYF. As DNA, the CDR3 is TGTGCCTGGAGTGGACCGTACTCTGGAAACACCATATATTTT.

The table lists this clonotype with many counts. The rearrangement joins TRBV9 to TRBJ2-3; maybe TRBD1 (6 bases). The CDR3 covers 15 residues. V lost 4 bases and J 3 bases, leaving 15 bases between the germline ends. CDR1 is SGDLS and CDR2 is YYNGEE in the germline V gene. As DNA, the CDR3 is TGTGCCAGCAGCCCTAGTAGGGGGTCGACAGATACGCAGTATTTT. As protein: CASSPSRGSTDTQYF. Full variable domain (missing parts from reference TRBV9 and TRBJ2-3): DSGVTQTPKHLITATGQRVTLRCSPRSGDLSVYWYQQSLDQGLQFLIQYYNGEERAKGNILERFSAQQFPDLHSELNLSSLELGDSALYFCASSPSRGSTDTQYFGPGTRLTVL.

For this clonotype: It is unclear where the CDR3 begins or ends on the DNA, so no DNA is shown, and the CDR3 is as TCRdb lists it. The V call is TRBV7-9, the J call TRBJ2-3; TRBD1 reflects the table's D call only, with no check against the DNA. A total of 22 residues make up the CDR3, ends included. Germline V gene lookup returns CDR1 SEHNR and CDR2 FQNEAQ (reference sequence). CDR3 in amino acids: CASSFYICSAESGDRITDTQYF.

This clonotype has a count of ten or more. J is TRBJ1-2 and V is TRBV5-6; D is uncertain. The germline V gene encodes CDR1 SGHDT and CDR2 YYEEEE. The CDR3 spans 14 residues. V lost 0 bases to trimming and J lost 6 bases, with 12 bases between them. The CDR3 protein is CASSLVPGVDGYTF. In DNA, the CDR3 is TGTGCCAGCAGCTTGGTTCCCGGGGTCGATGGCTACACCTTC.